This TCR beta chain was recorded in a study of OX40 agonist ivuxolimab in advanced cancers. The germline V gene has CDR1 LGHNA and CDR2 YNFKEQ. Trimming took 4 bases from V and 3 from J; bases not matched to a gene: 7. The length of the CDR3 is 17 residues. Anyone with autoimmune disease history or systemic immunosuppression was excluded. Study results and limitations: Expanded peripheral T-cell antigen specificity went undetermined.

About this clone itself: No antigen is known for it.

Produced via immunoSEQ multiplex PCR; TCRdb's table is partial and in-frame only. The table has about 71,000 clones, about 94% seen once; the top ten hold approximately 14%. Source: CD4+ or CD8+ T cells sorted from blood, taken in a trial of the OX40 agonist ivuxolimab. The clonotype originates from an adult with an advanced solid tumor such as melanoma, head and neck, liver or kidney cancer. The chain has TRBV4-2 and TRBJ2-7, with TRBD2 identical over 15 bases. The CDR3 DNA reads as TGTGCCAGCAGCCTGGGACTAGCGGGAGGATATAGCTACGAGCAGTACTTC. Translation: CASSLGLAGGYSYEQYF.